Listed here are 7 T cell receptor beta chains from one sample, sequenced in a study of T cell repertoires in aging, cancer and after chemotherapy. TCR beta rearrangements were amplified from peripheral blood genomic DNA. Rearranged V-D-J TRB sequences were amplified with a mixed TRB-A/B primer pool. TCRdb redid the calling of the multiplex PCR reads with MiXCR, one entry per CDR3 protein. In the table there are a few thousand distinct CDR3 sequences, about 25% of which are singletons. The source material was blood. The receptors come from a human donor in good health.

The V call is TRBV28, the J call TRBJ2-5, with TRBD1 matching over 10 bases. The CDR3 sequence is 16 residues long. From germline, CDR1 is MDHEN and CDR2 SYDVKM. The V gene end was trimmed by 3 bases and the J gene end by 7 bases; junction bases not matched to a gene: 11. CDR3 amino acids: CASSFNPRTGGVTQYF. CDR3 DNA: TGTGCCAGCAGTTTTAACCCGAGGACAGGGGGGGTGACCCAGTACTTC.

This chain joins TRBV5-1 and TRBJ1-1; D is undetermined. The germline V gene encodes CDR1 SGHRS and CDR2 YFSETQ. V lost 7 bases and J 5 bases, leaving 15 bases between the germline ends. The CDR3 is 13 amino acids. CDR3 DNA sequence: TGCGCCAGCCGGCCGGGAACTATGACTGAAGCTTTCTTT. Its translation is CASRPGTMTEAFF. Together with reference TRBV5-1 and TRBJ1-1, the CDR3 gives the full variable domain: KAGVTQTPRYLIKTRGQQVTLSCSPISGHRSVSWYQQTPGQGLQFLFEYFSETQRNKGNFPGRFSGRQFSNSRSEMNVSTLELGDSALYLCASRPGTMTEAFFGQGTRLTVV.

This clonotype has a handful of counts. CDR3 sequence reads: CASSLGRGMGYEQYF. The CDR3 nucleotides read TGTGCCAGCAGTTTAGGGAGAGGGATGGGCTACGAGCAGTACTTC. The V gene is TRBV28, the J gene TRBJ2-7; perhaps TRBD2 as D (5 bases). Looked up from germline, CDR1 is MDHEN and CDR2 is SYDVKM. V lost 2 bases and J lost 3, with 14 bases in between. There are 15 residues in the CDR3.

The chain couples TRBV28 to TRBJ1-4, with D possibly being TRBD1 (6 bases). V was cut by 8 bases and J by 7 bases, with 17 bases left in between. Germline V gives CDR1 MDHEN, CDR2 SYDVKM. This CDR3 has 14 residues. The CDR3 sequence: CASGKQGVIEKLFF. CDR3 DNA: TGTGCCAGCGGCAAACAGGGAGTTATTGAAAAACTGTTTTTT.

In regard to this clonotype: A much bigger clone sits one base away, suggesting this may be a read error. This sequence joins TRBV6-6 and TRBJ2-4; D remains unclear. The V gene's germline CDR1 is MNHNY and CDR2 SVGAGI (reference sequence). The CDR3 has 13 amino acids. The CDR3 DNA follows: TGTGCCGGCAGTTACGATACTTGGGGCATTCAGTACTTC. It is translated as CAGSYDTWGIQYF.

In this sample, this clonotype is medium-sized. The rearrangement links TRBV27 to TRBJ2-7, with TRBD1 matching 8 bases. CDR1 is MNHEY, CDR2 SMNVEV, per germline (reference sequence). There are 16 residues in the CDR3. Germline trimming cut 4 bases from V and 6 bases from J; bases unmatched to any gene: 14. The CDR3: CASSSQGARSVGEQYF. CDR3 coding DNA: TGTGCCAGCAGTTCGCAGGGGGCGCGGTCGGTTGGCGAGCAGTACTTC.

This chain connects TRBV27 to TRBJ2-7; D is unresolved. The V gene's germline CDR1 is MNHEY and CDR2 SMNVEV (reference sequence). The CDR3 extends over 13 amino acids. The V end lost 3 bases, the J end lost 4 bases, and 10 bases lay between the germline ends. The CDR3 spells CASSFSRNYEQYF. The CDR3 DNA sequence: TGTGCCAGCAGTTTCTCCAGAAATTACGAGCAGTACTTC.